This entry describes one T cell receptor (beta chain). Its antigen is not known. Trimming cost V 0 bases and J 0 bases; bases outside gene matches: 4. From germline, CDR1 is MNHEY and CDR2 SVGAGI. The CDR3 has 16 residues. The data derive from a study of cytomegalovirus exposure and HLA in healthy donors. Whole-study context: The approximately 670 first-cohort repertoires and the 95 to 150 validation repertoires shared the same platform, a later analysis reported.

Here immunoSEQ multiplex PCR was the method, and the copy in TCRdb shows in-frame clones only, minus some. The sample carries 120,000 or so clones, roughly 90% recorded once. The donors were members of the validation cohort, which comprised about 120 subjects and was separate from the first cohort of around 700 subjects. Notes on the study in general: In vitro, a few CMV-associated chains proved specific for CMV antigens. The study put 150 or so TCR beta chains on its list as cytomegalovirus-associated.

V usage is TRBV6-5 and J usage is TRBJ1-1, with TRBD1 identical over 7 bases. The sequencing input was PBMCs. The TCR was taken from a woman younger than 35 in good health and CMV-seronegative. The CDR3 here is CASSYSRTGMNTEAFF. The CDR3 region has the DNA TGTGCCAGCAGTTACTCCCGGACAGGCATGAACACTGAAGCTTTCTTT.